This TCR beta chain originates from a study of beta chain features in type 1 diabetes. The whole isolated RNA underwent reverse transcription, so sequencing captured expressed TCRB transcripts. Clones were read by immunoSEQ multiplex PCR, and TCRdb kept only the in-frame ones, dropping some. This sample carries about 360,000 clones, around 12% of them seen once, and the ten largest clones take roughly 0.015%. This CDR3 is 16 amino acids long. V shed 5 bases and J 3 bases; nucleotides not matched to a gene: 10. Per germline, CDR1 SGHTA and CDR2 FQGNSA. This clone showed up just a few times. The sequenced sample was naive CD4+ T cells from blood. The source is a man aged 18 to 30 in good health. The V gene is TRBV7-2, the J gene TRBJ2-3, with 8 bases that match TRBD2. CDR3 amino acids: CASSPDPSGSTDTQYF. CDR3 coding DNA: TGTGCCAGCAGCCCCGACCCCAGCGGGAGTACAGATACGCAGTATTTT.